What follows are 23 T cell receptor beta chains derived from one specimen sequenced in a study of cytomegalovirus exposure and HLA in healthy donors. The PCR ran on 60 Vbeta and 13 Jbeta primers. Using immunoSEQ multiplex PCR, the repertoire was profiled, and TCRdb retains in-frame clones only, with some absent. The sample contains about 150,000 clones, 70% to 80% of which appear only once. The specimen sequenced was PBMCs. All receptors come from a human donor in good health.

CDR3 sequence reads: CASSITSGVFSGNTIYF. DNA of the CDR3: TGTGCCAGTAGTATAACGTCAGGCGTATTCTCTGGAAACACCATATATTTT. V and J are TRBV19 and TRBJ1-3; D gene ambiguous. The germline V gene has CDR1 LNHDA and CDR2 SQIVND (reference sequence). The CDR3 sequence is 17 residues long. Trimming stripped 2 bases from V and 0 bases from J, with 14 bases between.

The chain has TRBV12-5 and TRBJ2-5; a weak D match, TRBD2 (5 bases). The length of the CDR3 is 14 residues. The ends were cut back, 4 bases at V and 3 bases at J, with 12 bases in the middle. CDR1 and CDR2 from the germline V gene are LGHNT and FRNRAP. The CDR3 DNA reads as TGTGCTAGTGGTTCCCCCCCGGAGGAAGAGACCCAGTACTTC. It yields the protein CASGSPPEEETQYF.

This sequence joins TRBV6-4 and TRBJ2-7, with D tentatively TRBD1 (5 bases). This CDR3 is built from 15 residues. The V gene's germline CDR1 is MRHNA and CDR2 SNTAGT. The germline V and J ends were trimmed by 4 bases and 0 bases, with 13 bases remaining between them. The CDR3 DNA is TGTGCCAGCAGTGGGGTTAGGGGCCGCTCCTACGAGCAGTACTTC. It is translated as CASSGVRGRSYEQYF.

Only one count was recorded for this clone. The chain uses TRBV7-2 and TRBJ2-2; 10 bases are a match to TRBD1. J gave up 6 bases and V 5 bases, and 9 bases lay outside the gene matches. Germline lookup yields CDR1 SGHTA and CDR2 FQGNSA. The CDR3 extends over 16 amino acids. CDR3 residues: CASSRWGTGASGELFF. The CDR3 bases are TGTGCCAGCAGCCGGTGGGGGACAGGGGCGTCCGGGGAGCTGTTTTTT.

On this clone itself: One junction end disagrees with the germline gene, perhaps due to a read error. The V and J genes are TRBV10-2 and TRBJ1-4; TRBD1 might be the D (6 bases). There are 14 residues in the CDR3. Germline assignment: CDR1 WSHSY and CDR2 SAAADI. The CDR3 is CASSEAGANGKLFF. CDR3 sequence (DNA): TGCGCCAGCAGTGAAGCAGGGGCGAATGGAAAACTGTTTTTT.

The chain has TRBV6-5 and TRBJ2-3, with D perhaps matching TRBD2 (5 bases). The ends were cut back, 5 bases at V and 7 bases at J, with 13 bases in the middle. The CDR3 has 13 amino acids. Germline CDR1 reads MNHEY; CDR2 reads SVGAGI. DNA of the CDR3: TGTGCCAGCAGTCAAAATTCGGGGAATACGCAGTATTTT. Translated: CASSQNSGNTQYF.

Details on this clone: The junction and the germline gene differ at one end; a read error may be behind it. The CDR3 reads CASSISPTGPYNEQFF. CDR3 DNA sequence: TGTGCCAGCAGTATATCCCCGACAGGCCCCTACAATGAGCAGTTCTTC. The chain employs TRBV27 and TRBJ2-1; tentative D call: TRBD1 (6 bases). In germline, CDR1 is MNHEY, CDR2 SMNVEV (reference sequence). This CDR3 has 16 residues.

This clone has more than one count but fewer than ten. The chain combines TRBV28 with TRBJ1-6; possible D gene TRBD1, 5 bases. Trimming pared 1 base from V and 2 bases from J, leaving 15 bases between. CDR1 and CDR2 from the germline V gene are MDHEN and SYDVKM. The CDR3 consists of 18 residues. The CDR3 DNA reads TGTGCCAGCAGTTTATATTTGACAGCTATAGCCTATAATTCACCCCTCCACTTT. Amino acid sequence: CASSLYLTAIAYNSPLHF.

The rearrangement uses TRBV30 and TRBJ2-3; D is possibly TRBD2 (6 bases). This CDR3 has 13 residues. The germline gives CDR1 GTSNPN, CDR2 SVGIG (reference sequence). The V gene lost 4 bases and the J gene lost 2 bases, with 10 bases spanning the gap. The CDR3 region has the DNA TGTGCCTGGAAGGAGGGAAACACAGATACGCAGTATTTT. Protein product: CAWKEGNTDTQYF.

The chain employs TRBV11-2 and TRBJ2-1; TRBD2 matches at 11 bases. Germline V gives CDR1 SGHAT, CDR2 FQNNGV. The length of the CDR3 is 17 residues. Unmatched junction bases numbered 12, after V lost 4 bases and J lost 7 bases. DNA for the CDR3: TGTGCCAGCAGCTCACCATTAGGGGCTAGCGGGAGGAATGAGCAGTTCTTC. This gives the protein CASSSPLGASGRNEQFF.

The CDR3, as DNA: TGTGCCAGCAGCCGTTACGGGGGGGACTACAATGAGCAGTTCTTC. It codes for CASSRYGGDYNEQFF. V usage is TRBV5-4 and J usage is TRBJ2-1, with 8 bases lining up with TRBD2. This CDR3 is 15 amino acids long. Trimming took 4 bases from V and 3 from J; bases not matched to a gene: 6. Germline V gene lookup returns CDR1 SGHNT and CDR2 YYREEE (reference sequence).

V usage is TRBV27 and J usage is TRBJ1-1; D uncertain. The CDR3 has 14 residues. Germline-derived CDR1 and CDR2 are MNHEY and SMNVEV (reference sequence). Trimming removed 0 bases from V and 5 bases from J, with 10 bases in between. The CDR3 DNA reads as TGTGCCAGCAGTTTATCGTCTTCAGGAACTGAAGCTTTCTTT. Its translation: CASSLSSSGTEAFF.

The genes are TRBV27 and TRBJ2-5, with TRBD1 matching over 10 bases. The DNA end lines up better with TRBJ2-7; the J call may be wrong. The CDR3 extends over 15 amino acids. Per germline, CDR1 MNHEY and CDR2 SMNVEV (reference sequence). The CDR3 loop is CASSWSGTGAYEQYF. CDR3 in DNA: TGTGCCAGCAGTTGGTCCGGGACAGGGGCTTACGAGCAGTACTTC.

The chain links TRBV14 to TRBJ2-5; 7 bases agree with TRBD2. The CDR3 has 15 residues. The trim removed 3 bases at V and 2 bases at J, leaving 6 bases unmatched. Germline-derived CDR1 and CDR2 are SGHDN and FVKESK. CDR3 DNA: TGTGCCAGCAGCCAGAACCTCGGGGGGCAAGAGACCCAGTACTTC. It yields the protein CASSQNLGGQETQYF.

This clone was detected a few times. This CDR3 is also generated by other DNA sequences in the sample. The V gene is TRBV15, the J gene TRBJ2-5; the match to TRBD1 covers 8 bases. The J call is in doubt because the DNA end fits TRBJ2-7 better. Germline values: CDR1 LNHNV, CDR2 YYDKDF (reference sequence). The CDR3 is 14 residues long. DNA of the CDR3: TGTGCCACCAGCAGAGGACAGGGGAGCTACGAGCAGTACTTC. Protein sequence: CATSRGQGSYEQYF.

DNA of the CDR3: TGTGCCAGCGGACAGGCGGGACTAGCGGCCTACGAGCAGTACTTC. This translates into CASGQAGLAAYEQYF. The chain joins TRBV28 to TRBJ2-7; 11 positions agree with TRBD2. The CDR3 spans 15 residues. V dropped 8 bases and J dropped 2; count of bases not matched to a gene: 8. Germline V gives CDR1 MDHEN, CDR2 SYDVKM. Full variable domain (outside the CDR3, taken from reference TRBV28 and TRBJ2-7): DVKVTQSSRYLVKRTGEKVFLECVQDMDHENMFWYRQDPGLGLRLIYFSYDVKMKEKGDIPEGYSVSREKKERFSLILESASTNQTSMYLCASGQAGLAAYEQYFGPGTRLTVT.

V usage is TRBV6-5 and J usage is TRBJ2-1; D perhaps matches TRBD2 (5 bases). Trimming stripped 5 bases from V and 8 bases from J, with 16 bases between. The CDR3 runs 14 residues. Germline loops: CDR1 MNHEY, CDR2 SVGAGI. CDR3 residues: CASSQGSSKDEQFF. For the CDR3, the DNA is TGTGCCAGCAGTCAAGGGAGTAGTAAGGATGAGCAGTTCTTC.

V and J are TRBV5-6 and TRBJ1-2; 8 nucleotides match TRBD1. Germline CDR1 and CDR2: SGHDT and YYEEEE. The trim removed 1 base at V and 5 bases at J, leaving 10 bases unmatched. The CDR3 contains 16 residues. The CDR3 DNA is TGTGCCAGCAGCTTGACAGGACAGGGCAGTACTTATGGCTACACCTTC. It encodes CASSLTGQGSTYGYTF.

The rearrangement links TRBV10-3 to TRBJ1-1; possibly TRBD1 for D (6 bases). Per the germline V gene, CDR1 is ENHRY and CDR2 is SYGVKD. Trimming shortened V by 7 bases and J by 3 bases, and 12 bases separated the two germline ends. CDR3 length: 13 residues. CDR3 bases: TGTGCCATCACTCGGGAGGGGGACACTGAAGCTTTCTTT. It encodes CAITREGDTEAFF.

The V gene is TRBV30, the J gene TRBJ2-7; TRBD2 is a possible D gene (5 bases). The V gene's germline CDR1 is GTSNPN and CDR2 SVGIG (reference sequence). The CDR3 is 15 amino acids. Deletions cut 7 bases from V and 3 bases from J, with 22 bases between. CDR3 sequence (DNA): TGTGCCTTCAAGATATATCCTGGACTCCACTACGAGCAGTACTTC. Translation: CAFKIYPGLHYEQYF. The variable domain in full, with the rest retrieved from reference TRBV30 and TRBJ2-7, is SQTIHQWPATLVQPVGSPLSLECTVEGTSNPNLYWYRQAAGRGLQLLFYSVGIGQISSEVPQNLSASRPQDRQFILSSKKLLLSDSGFYLCAFKIYPGLHYEQYFGPGTRLTVT.

This clone was recorded a few times. This chain uses TRBV27 with TRBJ1-5; D not resolved. The V and J ends lost 0 bases and 9 bases respectively, with 15 bases between them. The CDR3 runs 15 residues. Germline V CDR1 and CDR2: MNHEY, SMNVEV (reference sequence). The CDR3 DNA reads TGTGCCAGCAGTTTATCGAAGCACCCTCAAGCGCCCCAGCATTTT. Amino acids: CASSLSKHPQAPQHF.

The V gene is TRBV16, the J gene TRBJ2-5; TRBD2 might be the D (5 bases). The CDR3 extends over 17 amino acids. Germline V gene data show CDR1 as KGHSY and CDR2 as FQNENV. V was trimmed by 0 bases and J by 5 bases, leaving 19 bases between them. The DNA of the CDR3 is TGTGCCAGCAGCCAATCGGTAAAATGGACTTATCGGGAGACCCAGTACTTC. Encoded protein: CASSQSVKWTYRETQYF.

In its sample, this clone was seen a few times. This chain joins TRBV6-1 and TRBJ1-4; the match to TRBD1 covers 9 bases. CDR3 length: 15 residues. With V trimmed by 0 bases and J by 6 bases, 2 bases remained unmatched. The germline V gene encodes CDR1 MNHNS and CDR2 SASEGT. The CDR3 DNA reads TGTGCCAGCAGTGAAGCGGGGACAGGGTATGAAAAACTGTTTTTT. Its translation: CASSEAGTGYEKLFF.